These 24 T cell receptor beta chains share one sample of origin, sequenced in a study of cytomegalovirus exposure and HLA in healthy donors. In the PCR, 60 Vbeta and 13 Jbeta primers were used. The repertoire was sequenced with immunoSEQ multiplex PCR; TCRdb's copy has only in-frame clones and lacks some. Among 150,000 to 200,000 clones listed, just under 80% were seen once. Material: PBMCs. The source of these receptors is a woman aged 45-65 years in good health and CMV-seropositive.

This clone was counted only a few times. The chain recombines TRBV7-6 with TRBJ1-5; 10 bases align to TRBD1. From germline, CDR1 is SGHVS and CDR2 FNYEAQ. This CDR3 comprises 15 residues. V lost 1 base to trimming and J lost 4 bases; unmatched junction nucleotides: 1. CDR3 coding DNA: TGTGCCAGCAGCTTAGGGACAGGGGGGAATCAGCCCCAGCATTTT. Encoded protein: CASSLGTGGNQPQHF.

CDR3 nucleotide sequence: TGTGCCAGCAGTTTAGGCAGGACCTACGAGCAGTACTTC. Protein: CASSLGRTYEQYF. The V call is TRBV28, the J call TRBJ2-7; D remains ambiguous. The germline V gene has CDR1 MDHEN and CDR2 SYDVKM. The CDR3 is 13 residues long. Trimming stripped 2 bases from V and 2 bases from J, with 7 bases between.

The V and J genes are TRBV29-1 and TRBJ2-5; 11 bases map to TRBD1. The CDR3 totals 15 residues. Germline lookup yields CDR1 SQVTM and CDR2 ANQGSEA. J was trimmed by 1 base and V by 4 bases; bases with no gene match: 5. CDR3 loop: CSVGYGTGGQETQYF. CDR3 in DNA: TGCAGCGTTGGATACGGGACAGGGGGCCAAGAGACCCAGTACTTC.

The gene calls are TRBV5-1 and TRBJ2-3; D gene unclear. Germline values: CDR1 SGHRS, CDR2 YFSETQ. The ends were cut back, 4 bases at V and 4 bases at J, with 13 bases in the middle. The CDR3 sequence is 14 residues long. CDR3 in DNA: TGCGCCAGCAGCGGCCTTGGCGGTGCAGATACGCAGTATTTT. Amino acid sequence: CASSGLGGADTQYF.

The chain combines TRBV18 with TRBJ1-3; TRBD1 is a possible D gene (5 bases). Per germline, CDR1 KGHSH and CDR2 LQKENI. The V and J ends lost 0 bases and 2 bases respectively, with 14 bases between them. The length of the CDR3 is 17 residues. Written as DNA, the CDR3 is TGTGCCAGCTCACCACCAGGGGTCGGGCAGGCTGGAAACACCATATATTTT. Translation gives CASSPPGVGQAGNTIYF.

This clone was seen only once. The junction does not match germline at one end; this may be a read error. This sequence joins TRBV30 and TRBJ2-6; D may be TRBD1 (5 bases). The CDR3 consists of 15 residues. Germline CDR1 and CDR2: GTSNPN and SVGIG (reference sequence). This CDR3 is CAWSVGQSGANGLTF. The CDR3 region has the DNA TGTGCCTGGAGTGTCGGGCAGTCTGGGGCCAACGGCCTGACTTTC.

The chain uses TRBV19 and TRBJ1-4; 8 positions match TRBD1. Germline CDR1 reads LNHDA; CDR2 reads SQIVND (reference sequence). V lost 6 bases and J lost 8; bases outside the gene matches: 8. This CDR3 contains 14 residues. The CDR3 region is CASSPTGVSEKLFF. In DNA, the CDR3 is TGTGCCAGTAGCCCGACAGGGGTATCGGAAAAACTGTTTTTT.

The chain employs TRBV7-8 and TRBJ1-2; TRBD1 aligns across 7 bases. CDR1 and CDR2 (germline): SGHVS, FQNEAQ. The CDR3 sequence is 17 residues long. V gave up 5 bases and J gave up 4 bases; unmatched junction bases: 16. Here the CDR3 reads CASSPRTGPPGPYGYTF. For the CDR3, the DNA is TGTGCCAGCAGCCCTCGGACAGGCCCACCGGGGCCCTATGGCTACACCTTC.

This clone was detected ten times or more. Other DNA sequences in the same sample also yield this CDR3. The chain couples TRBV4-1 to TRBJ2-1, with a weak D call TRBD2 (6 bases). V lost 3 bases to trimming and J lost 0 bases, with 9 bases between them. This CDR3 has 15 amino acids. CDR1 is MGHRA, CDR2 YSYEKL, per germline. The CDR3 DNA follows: TGCGCCAGCAGCCAGAGGGGAGGCTCCTACAATGAGCAGTTCTTC. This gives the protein CASSQRGGSYNEQFF.

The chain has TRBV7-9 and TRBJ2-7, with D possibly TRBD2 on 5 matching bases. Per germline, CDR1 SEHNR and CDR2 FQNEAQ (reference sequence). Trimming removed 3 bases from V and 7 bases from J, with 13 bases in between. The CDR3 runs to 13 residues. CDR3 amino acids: CASSLGSWEEQYF. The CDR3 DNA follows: TGTGCCAGCAGCTTGGGGTCCTGGGAGGAGCAGTACTTC.

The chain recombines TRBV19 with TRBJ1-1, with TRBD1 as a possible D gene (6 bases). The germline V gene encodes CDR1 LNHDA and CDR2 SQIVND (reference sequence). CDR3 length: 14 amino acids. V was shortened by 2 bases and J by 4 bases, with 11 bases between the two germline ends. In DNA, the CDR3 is TGTGCCAGTAGTATAAGAGGGGGGGGCACTGAAGCTTTCTTT. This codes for CASSIRGGGTEAFF.

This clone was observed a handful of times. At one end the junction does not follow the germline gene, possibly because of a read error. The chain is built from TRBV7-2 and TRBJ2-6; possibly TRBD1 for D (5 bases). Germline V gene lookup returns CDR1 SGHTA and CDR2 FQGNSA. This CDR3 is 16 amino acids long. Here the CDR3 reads CASSSGSSSGANGLTF. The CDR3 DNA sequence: TGTGCCAGCAGCTCAGGGTCCTCCTCTGGGGCCAACGGCCTGACTTTC.

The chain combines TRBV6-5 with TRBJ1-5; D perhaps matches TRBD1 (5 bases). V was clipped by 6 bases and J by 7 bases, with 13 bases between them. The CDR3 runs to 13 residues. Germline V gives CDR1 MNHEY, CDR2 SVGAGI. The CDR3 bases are TGTGCCAGCAGCCGGGGGGGTGGACAGCCCCAGCATTTT. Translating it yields CASSRGGGQPQHF.

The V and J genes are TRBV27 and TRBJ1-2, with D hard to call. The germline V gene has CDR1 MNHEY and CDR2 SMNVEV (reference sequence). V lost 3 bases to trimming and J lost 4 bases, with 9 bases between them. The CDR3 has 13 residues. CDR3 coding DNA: TGTGCCAGCAGTTTGAGTGTATCCTATGGCTACACCTTC. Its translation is CASSLSVSYGYTF.

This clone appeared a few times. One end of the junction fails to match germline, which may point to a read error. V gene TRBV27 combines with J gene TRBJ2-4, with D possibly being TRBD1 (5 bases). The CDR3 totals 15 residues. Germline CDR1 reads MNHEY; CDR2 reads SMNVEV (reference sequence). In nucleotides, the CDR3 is TGTGCCAGCAGTTTATTAGGGGTAGCCAAAAACAGTCAGTACTTC. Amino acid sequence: CASSLLGVAKNSQYF.

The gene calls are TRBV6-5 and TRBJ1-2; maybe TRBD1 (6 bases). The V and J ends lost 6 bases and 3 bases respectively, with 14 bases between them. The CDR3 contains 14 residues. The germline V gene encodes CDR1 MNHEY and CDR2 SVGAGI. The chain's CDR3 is CASSPRTEHYGYTF. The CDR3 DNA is TGTGCCAGCAGCCCGCGGACAGAACACTATGGCTACACCTTC.

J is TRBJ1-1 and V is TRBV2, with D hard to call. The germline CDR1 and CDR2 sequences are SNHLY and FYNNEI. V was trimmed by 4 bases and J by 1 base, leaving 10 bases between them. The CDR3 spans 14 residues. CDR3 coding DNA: TGTGCCAGCAGTGGGCAAATACCGAACACTGAAGCTTTCTTT. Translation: CASSGQIPNTEAFF.

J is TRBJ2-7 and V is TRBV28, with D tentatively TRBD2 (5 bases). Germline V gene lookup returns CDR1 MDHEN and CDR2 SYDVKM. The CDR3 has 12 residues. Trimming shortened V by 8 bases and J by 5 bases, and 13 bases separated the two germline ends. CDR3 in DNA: TGTGCCAGCGCGGGTTTTGGGGACGAGCAGTACTTC. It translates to CASAGFGDEQYF.

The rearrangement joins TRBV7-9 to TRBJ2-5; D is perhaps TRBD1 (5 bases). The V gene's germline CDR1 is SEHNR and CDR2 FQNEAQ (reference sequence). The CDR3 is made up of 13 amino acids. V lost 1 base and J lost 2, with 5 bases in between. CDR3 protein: CASSLGQQETQYF. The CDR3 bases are TGTGCCAGCAGCTTAGGACAGCAAGAGACCCAGTACTTC.

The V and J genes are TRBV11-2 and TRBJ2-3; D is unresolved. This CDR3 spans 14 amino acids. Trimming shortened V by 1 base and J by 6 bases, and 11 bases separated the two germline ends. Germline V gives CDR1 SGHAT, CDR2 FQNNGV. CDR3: CASSLGPIGDTQYF. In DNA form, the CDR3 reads TGTGCCAGCAGCTTAGGACCCATCGGGGATACGCAGTATTTT.

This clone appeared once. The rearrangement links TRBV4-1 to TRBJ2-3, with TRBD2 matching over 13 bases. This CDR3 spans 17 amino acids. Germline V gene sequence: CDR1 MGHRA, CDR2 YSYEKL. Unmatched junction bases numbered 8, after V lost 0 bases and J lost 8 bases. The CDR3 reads CASSQDPTSGGAGTQYF. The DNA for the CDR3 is TGCGCCAGCAGCCAAGATCCTACTAGCGGGGGGGCCGGTACGCAGTATTTT.

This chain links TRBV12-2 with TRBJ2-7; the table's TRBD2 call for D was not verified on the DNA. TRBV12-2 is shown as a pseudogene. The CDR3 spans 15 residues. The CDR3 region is CASRSGLAGDYEQYF. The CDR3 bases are TGTGCAAGTCGCTCGGGACTAGCGGGTGATTACGAGCAGTACTTC.

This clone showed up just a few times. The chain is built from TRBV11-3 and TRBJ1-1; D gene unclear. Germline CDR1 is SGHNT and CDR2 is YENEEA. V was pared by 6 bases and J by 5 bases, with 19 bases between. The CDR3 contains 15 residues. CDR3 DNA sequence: TGTGCCAGCAGTGCTTCGGGAAACACCGGAACTGAAGCTTTCTTT. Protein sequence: CASSASGNTGTEAFF.

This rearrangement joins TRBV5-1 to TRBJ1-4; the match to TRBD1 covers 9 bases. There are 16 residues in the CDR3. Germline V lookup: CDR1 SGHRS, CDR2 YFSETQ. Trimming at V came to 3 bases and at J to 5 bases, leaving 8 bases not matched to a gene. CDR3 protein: CASSSVPGQGNEKLFF. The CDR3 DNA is TGCGCCAGCAGCTCCGTCCCGGGACAGGGAAATGAAAAACTGTTTTTT.